The 14 T cell receptor beta chains below were found in one sample sequenced in a study of cytomegalovirus exposure and HLA in healthy donors. Vbeta (60) and Jbeta (13) primers were used in the PCR. Repertoires were generated with immunoSEQ multiplex PCR, while TCRdb's copy carries only in-frame clones and drops some. The sample contains 250,000 to 350,000 clones, roughly 89% of which appear only once. The sequenced sample was PBMCs. The origin of the receptors is a man aged 35-49 years in good health and CMV-seropositive.

V and J are TRBV29-1 and TRBJ1-1, with D perhaps matching TRBD1 (5 bases). The CDR3 totals 17 residues. The ends were cut back, 6 bases at V and 0 bases at J, with 23 bases in the middle. CDR1 and CDR2 (germline): SQVTM, ANQGSEA. Here the CDR3 reads CSVPTIRERHMNTEAFF. CDR3 nucleotide sequence: TGCAGCGTGCCCACAATCAGGGAACGGCATATGAACACTGAAGCTTTCTTT.

The chain joins TRBV6-1 to TRBJ1-2; TRBD1 aligns across 7 bases. The V gene's germline CDR1 is MNHNS and CDR2 SASEGT. The CDR3 consists of 17 residues. The V gene end was trimmed by 2 bases and the J gene end by 2 bases; junction bases not matched to a gene: 11. CDR3 loop: CASSETVHRGANYGYTF. CDR3 nucleotides: TGTGCCAGCAGTGAAACGGTGCACAGGGGAGCCAACTATGGCTACACCTTC.

V usage is TRBV14 and J usage is TRBJ2-2; maybe TRBD2 (6 bases). The V gene lost 2 bases and the J gene lost 5 bases, with 9 bases spanning the gap. The CDR3 covers 14 residues. CDR1 is SGHDN, CDR2 FVKESK, per germline. The CDR3 region has the DNA TGTGCCAGCAGCCAAAAGGGGAGGACCGGGGAGCTGTTTTTT. Translation: CASSQKGRTGELFF.

The rearrangement joins TRBV7-3 to TRBJ1-2, with D possibly matching TRBD1 (6 bases). This CDR3 spans 16 amino acids. Trimming stripped 4 bases from V and 3 bases from J, with 18 bases between. CDR1 and CDR2 (germline): SGHTA, FQGTGA. CDR3: CASSSLTGPVDYGYTF. The CDR3 nucleotides are TGTGCCAGCAGCTCCCTTACAGGGCCCGTTGACTATGGCTACACCTTC.

This chain uses TRBV28 with TRBJ2-3, with TRBD2 matching over 11 bases. V gave up 6 bases and J gave up 6 bases; unmatched junction bases: 5. From germline, CDR1 is MDHEN and CDR2 SYDVKM. CDR3 length: 14 amino acids. The CDR3 region has the DNA TGTGCCAGCAGCCGGACTAGCGGGCTCGATACGCAGTATTTT. Translated, it gives CASSRTSGLDTQYF.

The chain joins TRBV18 to TRBJ2-3; TRBD1 aligns across 7 bases. Germline V gives CDR1 KGHSH, CDR2 LQKENI. This CDR3 contains 14 residues. Losses at the gene ends were 3 bases for V and 4 bases for J; bases not matched to a gene: 4. CDR3 amino acids: CASSPVQGADTQYF. The CDR3 DNA reads as TGTGCCAGCTCACCGGTTCAGGGGGCAGATACGCAGTATTTT. The variable domain in full, with the rest retrieved from reference TRBV18 and TRBJ2-3, is NAGVMQNPRHLVRRRGQEARLRCSPMKGHSHVYWYRQLPEEGLKFMVYLQKENIIDESGMPKERFSAEFPKEGPSILRIQQVVRGDSAAYFCASSPVQGADTQYFGPGTRLTVL.

The chain joins TRBV19 to TRBJ2-7, with D perhaps TRBD2 (6 bases). This CDR3 has 13 residues. The V and J ends lost 4 bases and 3 bases respectively, with 10 bases between them. In germline, CDR1 is LNHDA, CDR2 SQIVND (reference sequence). The CDR3 region is CASSSGDLYEQYF. The CDR3 nucleotides read TGTGCCAGTAGTAGCGGGGACCTCTACGAGCAGTACTTC.

The chain combines TRBV19 with TRBJ2-2; maybe TRBD2 (6 bases). V lost 5 bases to trimming and J lost 6 bases, with 16 bases between them. In germline, CDR1 is LNHDA, CDR2 SQIVND (reference sequence). CDR3 length: 15 residues. CDR3: CASSSPREPPGELFF. The CDR3 nucleotides read TGTGCCAGTAGTTCCCCCCGGGAGCCCCCCGGGGAGCTGTTTTTT.

This clone was counted between two and nine times. This chain uses TRBV4-2 with TRBJ1-4, with 11 positions matching TRBD1. This CDR3 is 14 amino acids long. Germline trimming cut 5 bases from V and 8 bases from J; bases unmatched to any gene: 4. The germline CDR1 and CDR2 sequences are LGHNA and YNFKEQ. CDR3 DNA sequence: TGTGCCAGCAGCGGACAGGGGGCGGACGAAAAACTGTTTTTT. It specifies CASSGQGADEKLFF.

As regards this clone: This specimen includes other DNA sequences encoding the same CDR3. This rearrangement joins TRBV11-2 to TRBJ2-1; 10 nucleotides align to TRBD2. There are 16 residues in the CDR3. Germline V lookup: CDR1 SGHAT, CDR2 FQNNGV. V was pared by 4 bases and J by 0 bases, with 3 bases of the junction left unmatched. The CDR3 DNA reads as TGTGCCAGCAGCTCTCCTAGCGGGAGCTCCTACAATGAGCAGTTCTTC. Its protein is CASSSPSGSSYNEQFF.

This sequence joins TRBV19 and TRBJ2-1; 14 bases line up with TRBD2. The CDR3 length is 15 residues. The V gene's germline CDR1 is LNHDA and CDR2 SQIVND (reference sequence). V shed 4 bases, J shed 7 bases, and the junction held 3 bases outside the gene matches. The CDR3 sequence: CASSKGLAGDNEQFF. DNA for the CDR3: TGTGCCAGTAGTAAGGGACTAGCGGGAGATAATGAGCAGTTCTTC. The full variable domain, in which reference TRBV19 and TRBJ2-1 provide the parts outside the CDR3, is DGGITQSPKYLFRKEGQNVTLSCEQNLNHDAMYWYRQDPGQGLRLIYYSQIVNDFQKGDIAEGYSVSREKKESFPLTVTSAQKNPTAFYLCASSKGLAGDNEQFFGPGTRLTVL.

The gene calls are TRBV7-9 and TRBJ2-3; 7 bases align to TRBD1. The CDR3 contains 15 residues. The J segment lost 4 bases and the V segment lost 1 base, leaving 5 bases of the junction unmatched. Looked up from germline, CDR1 is SEHNR and CDR2 is FQNEAQ (reference sequence). The CDR3 coding sequence is TGTGCCAGCAGCTTAGGACAGGGCGCCGCAGATACGCAGTATTTT. Its translation is CASSLGQGAADTQYF. The variable domain in full, completed from reference TRBV7-9 and TRBJ2-3, reads DTGVSQNPRHKITKRGQNVTFRCDPISEHNRLYWYRQTLGQGPEFLTYFQNEAQLEKSRLLSDRFSAERPKGSFSTLEIQRTEQGDSAMYLCASSLGQGAADTQYFGPGTRLTVL.

V and J are TRBV9 and TRBJ1-2; D not resolved. The CDR3 contains 15 residues. Trimming pared 0 bases from V and 9 bases from J, leaving 18 bases between. CDR1 SGDLS and CDR2 YYNGEE come from the germline V gene. CDR3 DNA: TGTGCCAGCAGCGTAGGCGTCGCGGGGAAAGACAGCTACACCTTC. Its protein product is CASSVGVAGKDSYTF.

The rearrangement links TRBV27 to TRBJ2-2; unclear D gene. V gave up 7 bases and J gave up 3 bases, with 9 bases separating them. The germline gives CDR1 MNHEY, CDR2 SMNVEV (reference sequence). The CDR3 has 13 residues. The CDR3 DNA sequence: TGTGCCAGCACCTCACAGTACACCGGGGAGCTGTTTTTT. Translated: CASTSQYTGELFF.